Listed below are T cell receptor beta chains from one sample, sequenced in a study of blood T cell repertoires in COVID-19. The table came from immunoSEQ multiplex PCR; TCRdb's copy has only in-frame clones and leaves some out. The data contain some 150,000 clones, about nine tenths of them singletons. The sample consisted of peripheral blood. The receptors originated from a man aged 50 or older with active COVID-19. Each CDR3 is given with its conserved first and last residue. A D gene is named only where the DNA matches it firmly. Size is omitted from some rows. Given values are once, few, many or a class for expanded clones.

>-|TRBJ2-4|-|TRBV27
TGTGCCAGCAGTTTGACAGGAATAGCCAAAAACATTCAGTACTTC
CASSLTGIAKNIQYF
>-|TRBJ1-1|-|TRBV10-3
TGTGCCATCAGTGGGGCCTTAGGAACCACTGAAGCTTTCTTT
CAISGALGTTEAFF
>TRBD2|TRBJ2-5|once|TRBV27
TGTGCCAGCAGGAGGATAGCGGGGGGGCCAGAGACCCAGTACTTC
CASRRIAGGPETQYF
>-|TRBJ1-6|-|TRBV19
TGTGCCAGTATGGATTTAGGGGGGGCTGTTAGACCCCTCCACTTT
CASMDLGGAVRPLHF
>-|TRBJ1-2|-|TRBV5-8
TGTGCCAGCAGGATCGCCCCGGGCTATGGCTACACCTTC
CASRIAPGYGYTF
>-|TRBJ1-2|few|TRBV19
TGTGCCAGTAGTACTCCGGGACTGCTCTGGGGCTACACCTTC
CASSTPGLLWGYTF
>-|TRBJ2-7|-|TRBV19
TGTGCCAGTAGTACCACAGGATCTTTTAACTACGAGCAGTACTTC
CASSTTGSFNYEQYF
>TRBD1|TRBJ2-1|-|TRBV18
TGTGCCAGCTCACCGGGACAGGGTAATGAGCAGTTCTTC
CASSPGQGNEQFF
>TRBD1|TRBJ1-5|-|TRBV7-2
TGTGCCAGCAGCAATTCAGGGGGGAGCAATCAGCCCCAGCATTTT
CASSNSGGSNQPQHF
>-|TRBJ1-5|-|TRBV6-9
TGTGCCAGCAGTTATCAGGACACGCCATCCAATCAGCCCCAGCATTTT
CASSYQDTPSNQPQHF
>TRBD1|TRBJ1-6|few|TRBV5-5
TGTGCCAGCAGCCAGGACAGGGGCGATAATTCACCCCTCCACTTT
CASSQDRGDNSPLHF
>-|TRBJ2-3|-|TRBV7-9
TGTGCCAGCAGCTTCCCAGGACGGGGGAACTGGGTTACGCAGTATTTT
CASSFPGRGNWVTQYF
>TRBD1|TRBJ2-5|-|TRBV19
TGTGCCAGTAGTCTTGAACGGACAGGGAAAGAGACCCAGTACTTC
CASSLERTGKETQYF
>-|TRBJ1-1|few|TRBV5-1
TGCGCCAGCAGCTTTAGGTCTTCCAGAGGCACTGAAGCTTTCTTT
CASSFRSSRGTEAFF
>TRBD1|TRBJ1-1|-|TRBV5-8
TGTGCCAGCAGCCAAGGACAGGGGGCGAACACTGAAGCTTTCTTT
CASSQGQGANTEAFF
>-|TRBJ1-1|once|TRBV7-2
TGTGCCAGCAGCTTAGAGTCCGGGATCGGCACTGAAGCTTTCTTT
CASSLESGIGTEAFF
>-|TRBJ1-2|-|TRBV4-1
TGCGCCAGCAGCCCCAGGGAAGGGGCTAACTATGGCTACACCTTC
CASSPREGANYGYTF
>-|TRBJ1-6|-|TRBV6-2/TRBV6-3
TGTGCCAGCAGTTACACGGGCTCCTATAATTCACCCCTCCACTTT
CASSYTGSYNSPLHF
>-|TRBJ2-1|-|TRBV20-1
TGCAGTGCTAGTATCGGCGGGCTCTACAGTGAGCAGTTCTTC
CSASIGGLYSEQFF
>-|TRBJ1-6|-|TRBV19
TGTGCCAGTAGTATTCCGGACTCGGGACTAAAAGATTCACCCCTCCACTTT
CASSIPDSGLKDSPLHF
>TRBD1|TRBJ2-7|-|TRBV5-6
TGTGCCAGCAGCCCTGGACAGGGGTTCTACGAGCAGTACTTC
CASSPGQGFYEQYF
>TRBD1|TRBJ2-7|once|TRBV5-6
TGTGCCAGCAGCTTGGCTTCAGGGGGCCGGTACGAGCAGTACTTC
CASSLASGGRYEQYF
>TRBD1|TRBJ1-5|-|TRBV5-1
TGCGCCAGCAGCTTGGGTGCAGGGGGTTCGAGCAATCAGCCCCAGCATTTT
CASSLGAGGSSNQPQHF
>-|TRBJ2-5|-|TRBV6-5
TGTGCCAGCAGTTACTCGGGGGGGCCGGGGACCCAGTACTTC
CASSYSGGPGTQYF
>TRBD2|TRBJ2-1|-|TRBV2
TGTGCCAGCAGTGAACTAGCGGGGGGGCGATGGGTCAATGAGCAGTTCTTC
CASSELAGGRWVNEQFF
>-|TRBJ1-4|-|TRBV6-5
TGTGCCAGCAGTTCCTACAGAGCAACTAATGAAAAACTGTTTTTT
CASSSYRATNEKLFF
>-|TRBJ1-1|-|TRBV2
TGTGCCAGCAGTCGAGGGTTAAACACTGAAGCTTTCTTT
CASSRGLNTEAFF
>-|TRBJ1-3|-|TRBV5-1
TGCGCCAGCAGCTTGGTCGAAATGAGGCGGCTCTCTGGAAACACCATATATTTT
CASSLVEMRRLSGNTIYF
>-|TRBJ2-2|-|TRBV6-5
TGTGCCAGCAGTTACAGAGGTACCGGGGAGCTGTTTTTT
CASSYRGTGELFF
>-|TRBJ1-4|once|TRBV19
TGTGCCAGTAGTATTGATCGCGGCGGCAGGGCCTTTGCAACTAATGAAAAACTGTTTTTT
CASSIDRGGRAFATNEKLFF
>-|TRBJ2-3|-|TRBV7-7
TGTGCTAGCAGCTTAGCGAGGGCGGGTACGCAGTATTTT
CASSLARAGTQYF
>-|TRBJ2-2|-|TRBV7-9
TGTGCCAGCAGCTTAGTAGACACCGGGGAGCTGTTTTTT
CASSLVDTGELFF
>TRBD2|TRBJ2-1|-|TRBV15
TGTGCCACCCTCGATCGACCGGGGGGCTCCTACAATGAGCAGTTCTTC
CATLDRPGGSYNEQFF
>TRBD1|TRBJ2-7|-|TRBV30
TGTGCCTGGAGTGTAGCGCCGACAGGGGCCAAGTACGAGCAGTACTTC
CAWSVAPTGAKYEQYF
>TRBD2|TRBJ2-1|-|TRBV10-3
TGTGCCGCCTCTGGGACTAGCGTCTTCTTC
CAASGTSVFF